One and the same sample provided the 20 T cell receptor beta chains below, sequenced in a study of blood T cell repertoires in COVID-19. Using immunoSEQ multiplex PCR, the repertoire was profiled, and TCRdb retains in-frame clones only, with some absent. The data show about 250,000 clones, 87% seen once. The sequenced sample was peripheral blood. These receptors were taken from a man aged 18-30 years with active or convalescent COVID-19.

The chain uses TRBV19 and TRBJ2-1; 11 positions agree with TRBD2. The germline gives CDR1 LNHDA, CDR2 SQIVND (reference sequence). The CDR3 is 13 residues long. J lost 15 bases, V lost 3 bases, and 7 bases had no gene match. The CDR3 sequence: CASSIPLAGGRFF. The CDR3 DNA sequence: TGTGCCAGTAGTATTCCCTTAGCGGGAGGGAGGTTCTTC.

The CDR3 DNA reads as TGTGCCAGCAGTGAAATGGCCGGGACACAAGAGACCCAGTACTTC. As protein: CASSEMAGTQETQYF. The chain joins TRBV6-1 to TRBJ2-5; D perhaps matches TRBD1 (6 bases). The ends were cut back, 2 bases at V and 2 bases at J, with 12 bases in the middle. Germline V lookup: CDR1 MNHNS, CDR2 SASEGT. The CDR3 is 15 residues long.

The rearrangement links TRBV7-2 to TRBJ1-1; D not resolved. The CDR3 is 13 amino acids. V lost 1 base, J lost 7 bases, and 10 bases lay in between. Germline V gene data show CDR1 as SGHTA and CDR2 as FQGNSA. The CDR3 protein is CASSLVGKVEAFF. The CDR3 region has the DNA TGTGCCAGCAGCTTAGTCGGGAAGGTTGAAGCTTTCTTT.

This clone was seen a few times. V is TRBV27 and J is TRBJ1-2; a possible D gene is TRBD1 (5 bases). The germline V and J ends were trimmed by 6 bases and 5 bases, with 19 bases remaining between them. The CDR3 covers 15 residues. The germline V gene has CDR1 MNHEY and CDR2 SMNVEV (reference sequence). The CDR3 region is CASRVYASGTYGYTF. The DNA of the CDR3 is TGTGCCAGCAGAGTTTACGCTTCGGGGACTTATGGCTACACCTTC.

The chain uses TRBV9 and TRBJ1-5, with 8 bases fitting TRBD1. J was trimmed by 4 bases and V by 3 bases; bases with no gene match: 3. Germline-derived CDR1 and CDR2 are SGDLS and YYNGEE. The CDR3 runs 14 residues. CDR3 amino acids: CASSAGGSNQPQHF. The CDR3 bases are TGTGCCAGCAGCGCAGGGGGCTCGAATCAGCCCCAGCATTTT.

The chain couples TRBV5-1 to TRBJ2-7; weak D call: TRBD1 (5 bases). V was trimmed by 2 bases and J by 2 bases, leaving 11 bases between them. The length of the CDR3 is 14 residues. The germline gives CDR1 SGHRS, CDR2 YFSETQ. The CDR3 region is CASSLITGTYEQYF. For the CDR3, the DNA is TGCGCCAGCAGCTTAATTACAGGTACCTACGAGCAGTACTTC.

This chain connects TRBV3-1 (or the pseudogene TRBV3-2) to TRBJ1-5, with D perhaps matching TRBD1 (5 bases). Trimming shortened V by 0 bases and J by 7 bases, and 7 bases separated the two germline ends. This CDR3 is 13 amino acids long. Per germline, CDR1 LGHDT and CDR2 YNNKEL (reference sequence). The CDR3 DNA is TGTGCCAGCAGCCAAGAGACAGACCAGCCCCAGCATTTT. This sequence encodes CASSQETDQPQHF.

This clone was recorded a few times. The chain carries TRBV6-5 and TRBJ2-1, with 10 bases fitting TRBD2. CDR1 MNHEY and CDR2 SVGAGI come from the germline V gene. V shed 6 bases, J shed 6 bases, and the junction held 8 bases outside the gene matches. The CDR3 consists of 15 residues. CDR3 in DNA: TGTGCCAGCAGGCGTCCTAGCGGGAGATCCAATGAGCAGTTCTTC. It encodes CASRRPSGRSNEQFF.

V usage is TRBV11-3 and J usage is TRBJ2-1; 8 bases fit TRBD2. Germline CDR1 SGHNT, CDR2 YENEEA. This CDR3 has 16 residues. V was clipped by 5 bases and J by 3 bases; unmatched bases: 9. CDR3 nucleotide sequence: TGTGCCAGCAGCCGTGAAGCGGGAGAGGGCTACAATGAGCAGTTCTTC. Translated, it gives CASSREAGEGYNEQFF.

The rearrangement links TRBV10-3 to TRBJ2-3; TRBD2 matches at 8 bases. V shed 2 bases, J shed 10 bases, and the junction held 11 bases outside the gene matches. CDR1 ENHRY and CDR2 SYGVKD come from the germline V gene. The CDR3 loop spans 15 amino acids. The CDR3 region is CAISEASGSGASQYF. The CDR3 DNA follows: TGTGCCATCAGTGAGGCCAGCGGGAGTGGGGCCTCGCAGTATTTT.

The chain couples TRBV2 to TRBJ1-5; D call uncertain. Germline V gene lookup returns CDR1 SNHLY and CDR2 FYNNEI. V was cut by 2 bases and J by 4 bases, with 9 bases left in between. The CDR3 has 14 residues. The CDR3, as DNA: TGTGCCAGCAGTGAAACCACGGGGAATCAGCCCCAGCATTTT. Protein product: CASSETTGNQPQHF.

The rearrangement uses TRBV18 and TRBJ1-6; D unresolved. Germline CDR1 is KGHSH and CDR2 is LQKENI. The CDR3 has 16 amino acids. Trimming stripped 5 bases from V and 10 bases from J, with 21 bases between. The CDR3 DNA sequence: TGTGCCAGCTCATCCTCAACATCTACCCGGGAGTCACCCCTCCACTTT. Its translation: CASSSSTSTRESPLHF.

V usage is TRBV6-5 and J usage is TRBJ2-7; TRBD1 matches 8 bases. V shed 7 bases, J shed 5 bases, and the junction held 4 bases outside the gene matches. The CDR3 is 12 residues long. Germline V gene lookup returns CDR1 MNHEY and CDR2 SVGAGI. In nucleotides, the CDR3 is TGTGCCAGCACCGGGACAGGCCACGAGCAGTACTTC. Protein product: CASTGTGHEQYF.

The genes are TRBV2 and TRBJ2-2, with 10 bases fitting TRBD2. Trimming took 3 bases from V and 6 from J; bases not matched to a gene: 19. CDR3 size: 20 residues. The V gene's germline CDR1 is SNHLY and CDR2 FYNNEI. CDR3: CASSEDRSGGAGDFSGELFF. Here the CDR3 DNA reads TGTGCCAGCAGTGAGGATCGGAGCGGGGGGGCCGGTGACTTCTCCGGGGAGCTGTTTTTT.

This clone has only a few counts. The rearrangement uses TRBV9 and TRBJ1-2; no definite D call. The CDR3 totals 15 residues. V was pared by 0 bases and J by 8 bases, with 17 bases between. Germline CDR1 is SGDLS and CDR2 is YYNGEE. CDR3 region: CASSVALGSGGGYTF. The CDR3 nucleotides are TGTGCCAGCAGCGTAGCTTTGGGCTCAGGTGGCGGCTACACCTTC.

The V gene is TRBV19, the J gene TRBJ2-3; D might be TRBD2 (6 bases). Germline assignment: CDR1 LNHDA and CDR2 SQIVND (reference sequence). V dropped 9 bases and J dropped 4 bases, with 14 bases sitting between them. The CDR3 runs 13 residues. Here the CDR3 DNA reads TGTGCCAGCCAACGGGCGGGGCCAGATACGCAGTATTTT. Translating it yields CASQRAGPDTQYF.

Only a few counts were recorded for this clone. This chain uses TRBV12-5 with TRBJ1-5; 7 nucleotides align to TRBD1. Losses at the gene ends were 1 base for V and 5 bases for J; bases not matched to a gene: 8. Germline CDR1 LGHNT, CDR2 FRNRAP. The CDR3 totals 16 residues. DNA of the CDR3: TGTGCTAGTGGTTTGGGGCCCGGGACAGTAGATCAGCCCCAGCATTTT. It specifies CASGLGPGTVDQPQHF. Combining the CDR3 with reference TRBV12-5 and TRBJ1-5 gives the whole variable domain DARVTQTPRHKVTEMGQEVTMRCQPILGHNTVFWYRQTMMQGLELLAYFRNRAPLDDSGMPKDRFSAEMPDATLATLKIQPSEPRDSAVYFCASGLGPGTVDQPQHFGDGTRLSIL.

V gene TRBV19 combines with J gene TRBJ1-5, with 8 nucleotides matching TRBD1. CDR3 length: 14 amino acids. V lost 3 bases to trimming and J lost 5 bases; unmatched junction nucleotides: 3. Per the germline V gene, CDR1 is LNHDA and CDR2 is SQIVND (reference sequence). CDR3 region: CASSIQTGDQPQHF. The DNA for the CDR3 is TGTGCCAGTAGTATTCAGACAGGGGATCAGCCCCAGCATTTT.

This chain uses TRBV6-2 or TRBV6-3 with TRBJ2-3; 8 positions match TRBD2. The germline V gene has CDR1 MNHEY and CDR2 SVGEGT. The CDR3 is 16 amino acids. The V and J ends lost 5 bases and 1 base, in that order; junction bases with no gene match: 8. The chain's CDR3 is CASSPRGGWGTDTQYF. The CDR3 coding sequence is TGTGCCAGCAGTCCCCGGGGGGGATGGGGCACAGATACGCAGTATTTT.

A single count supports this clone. CDR3 DNA sequence: TGTGCCAGCACTCAAACAGGGGGGTCGGACATTCAGTACTTC. Its translation is CASTQTGGSDIQYF. The chain links TRBV6-5 to TRBJ2-4, with 8 bases matching TRBD1. There are 14 residues in the CDR3. V gave up 7 bases and J gave up 8 bases; unmatched junction bases: 10. Germline CDR1 reads MNHEY; CDR2 reads SVGAGI.